Each of the 17 T cell receptor beta chains below was sequenced from the same sample in a study of T-cell reconstitution after alpha-beta-depleted transplantation in children. Unique molecular identifiers were built into the TCRbeta library. A single record per CDR3 protein comes from TCRdb applying MiXCR to the PCR reads. This sample has over 100,000 distinct CDR3 sequences, with about 9.4% found just once. This specimen consisted of PBMCs, obtained before TCRalphabeta/CD19-depleted stem cell transplant. The receptors derive from a boy under 10 years old with acute lymphoblastic leukemia, due to receive a stem cell transplant.

The gene calls are TRBV5-6 and TRBJ1-2, with D maybe TRBD1 (6 bases). Germline values: CDR1 SGHDT, CDR2 YYEEEE. The CDR3 is made up of 16 amino acids. V was cut by 4 bases and J by 0 bases, with 16 bases left in between. DNA for the CDR3: TGTGCCAGCAGCCCGGGGGCGGGGTCGGCTAACTATGGCTACACCTTC. It translates to CASSPGAGSANYGYTF. Together with reference TRBV5-6 and TRBJ1-2, the CDR3 gives the full variable domain: DAGVTQSPTHLIKTRGQQVTLRCSPKSGHDTVSWYQQALGQGPQFIFQYYEEEERQRGNFPDRFSGHQFPNYSSELNVNALLLGDSALYLCASSPGAGSANYGYTFGSGTRLTVV.

In regard to this clonotype: This may stem from a read error, because a much larger clone lies one nucleotide away. V gene TRBV5-6 combines with J gene TRBJ2-1; D is undetermined. Deletions cut 0 bases from V and 8 bases from J, with 9 bases between. The CDR3 is made up of 13 amino acids. Germline CDR1 is SGHDT and CDR2 is YYEEEE. The CDR3 nucleotides read TGTGCCAGCAGCTTGGCCTCCGTCTATGAGCAGTTCTTC. The encoded protein is CASSLASVYEQFF.

This clonotype has ten or more counts. This chain uses TRBV7-9 with TRBJ2-7; D remains ambiguous. With 3 bases removed from V and 7 bases from J, the gap between germline ends came to 16 bases. The CDR3 length is 14 residues. The V gene's germline CDR1 is SEHNR and CDR2 FQNEAQ (reference sequence). CDR3 region: CASSLRLGVGEQYF. CDR3 DNA sequence: TGTGCCAGCAGCTTGCGACTTGGGGTTGGGGAGCAGTACTTC. The full variable domain, rest sourced from reference TRBV7-9 and TRBJ2-7, is DTGVSQNPRHKITKRGQNVTFRCDPISEHNRLYWYRQTLGQGPEFLTYFQNEAQLEKSRLLSDRFSAERPKGSFSTLEIQRTEQGDSAMYLCASSLRLGVGEQYFGPGTRLTVT.

This clonotype was counted many times. V is TRBV12-3 or TRBV12-4 and J is TRBJ2-1; weak D call: TRBD2 (5 bases). This CDR3 has 13 residues. V was trimmed by 3 bases and J by 8 bases, leaving 11 bases between them. For the CDR3, the DNA is TGTGCCAGCAGTTTTAACCCCGGGGATGAGCAGTTCTTC. Its protein product is CASSFNPGDEQFF.

The gene calls are TRBV18 and TRBJ2-1, with 9 nucleotides matching TRBD2. Germline CDR1 reads KGHSH; CDR2 reads LQKENI. V trimming: 4 bases; J trimming: 4 bases; junction bases outside the gene matches: 8. The CDR3 length is 16 residues. The CDR3 here is CASSRLAGSKYNEQFF. DNA of the CDR3: TGTGCCAGCTCACGCCTAGCGGGGTCAAAATACAATGAGCAGTTCTTC.

This clonotype was seen a handful of times. V gene TRBV20-1 combines with J gene TRBJ1-5; 9 nucleotides agree with TRBD1. Germline CDR1 and CDR2: DFQATT and SNEGSKA (reference sequence). J gave up 6 bases and V 3 bases, and 9 bases lay outside the gene matches. The CDR3 covers 15 residues. The CDR3 region has the DNA TGCAGTGCTAGCCCGGGACAGGGTTCTCGTCAGCCCCAGCATTTT. This gives the protein CSASPGQGSRQPQHF.

This sequence joins TRBV3-1 and TRBJ2-5; D is perhaps TRBD2 (6 bases). V lost 11 bases and J 3 bases, leaving 13 bases between the germline ends. This CDR3 is 12 amino acids long. The germline V gene has CDR1 LGHDT and CDR2 YNNKEL (reference sequence). The CDR3 nucleotides read TGTGCCGCGGGGCAGACCAAAGAGACCCAGTACTTC. Amino acids: CAAGQTKETQYF.

This clonotype was counted at least ten times. The chain combines TRBV5-1 with TRBJ1-2, with 7 bases aligning to TRBD1. Per the germline V gene, CDR1 is SGHRS and CDR2 is YFSETQ. J lost 4 bases, V lost 4 bases, and 7 bases had no gene match. There are 14 residues in the CDR3. The CDR3 DNA reads TGCGCCAGCAGCCACACGGGACAGATCTATGGCTACACCTTC. Translation gives CASSHTGQIYGYTF.

This clonotype was observed a handful of times. CDR3 protein: CSARGLYSSSYEQYF. CDR3 DNA: TGCAGTGCTAGAGGTTTATACAGCAGCTCCTACGAGCAGTACTTC. The chain joins TRBV20-1 to TRBJ2-7, with D hard to call. V lost 1 base and J 0 bases, leaving 13 bases between the germline ends. This CDR3 comprises 15 residues. Germline V lookup: CDR1 DFQATT, CDR2 SNEGSKA (reference sequence).

This clonotype was seen only a few times. The CDR3 region has the DNA TGCGCCAGCAGCCAACCCGACATGAACACTGAAGCTTTCTTT. It is translated as CASSQPDMNTEAFF. The chain couples TRBV4-1 to TRBJ1-1; the D is unclear. The V end was cut by 2 bases, the J end by 0 bases, with 7 bases between. The CDR3 loop spans 14 amino acids. Germline loops: CDR1 MGHRA, CDR2 YSYEKL.

A remark on this clonotype: This sequence may be a read error, since a much larger clone differs from it by one base. This sequence joins TRBV5-1 and TRBJ2-5; D may be TRBD2 (6 bases). CDR3 size: 15 residues. The V gene's germline CDR1 is SGHRS and CDR2 YFSETQ. In DNA, the CDR3 is TGCGCCAGCAGCTCGTTCGGCCCGTCGGGAGAGACCCGGTACTTC. Amino acid sequence: CASSSFGPSGETRYF.

Only a few counts were recorded for this clonotype. V gene TRBV5-1 combines with J gene TRBJ2-5; D may be TRBD1 or TRBD2 (7 bases each). This CDR3 is 17 amino acids long. Germline V gene data show CDR1 as SGHRS and CDR2 as YFSETQ. With 0 bases removed from V and 1 base from J, the gap between germline ends came to 16 bases. CDR3 protein: CASSLDGRGRSQETQYF. CDR3 DNA: TGCGCCAGCAGCTTGGATGGGAGGGGGCGATCCCAAGAGACCCAGTACTTC.

On this clonotype itself: The germline gene is not matched at one end of the junction; a read error may be the cause. This rearrangement joins TRBV7-2 to TRBJ2-7; 11 bases map to TRBD2. The CDR3 has 14 residues. Germline V gene lookup returns CDR1 SGHTA and CDR2 FQGNSA. CDR3: CASSVAGGIYEQYF. As DNA, the CDR3 is TGTGCCAGCAGCGTAGCGGGAGGGATCTACGAGCAGTACTTC.

The gene calls are TRBV5-1 and TRBJ2-5; 7 bases are shared with TRBD1. Germline-derived CDR1 and CDR2 are SGHRS and YFSETQ. Trimming at V came to 7 bases and at J to 0 bases, leaving 9 bases not matched to a gene. This CDR3 spans 15 amino acids. CDR3 loop: CASAPGTAYQETQYF. CDR3 coding DNA: TGCGCCAGCGCCCCCGGGACAGCGTACCAAGAGACCCAGTACTTC.

The chain combines TRBV25-1 with TRBJ2-7; D possibly uses TRBD1 or TRBD2 (5 bases each). Per the germline V gene, CDR1 is MGHDK and CDR2 is SYGVNS. V was pared by 8 bases and J by 3 bases, with 23 bases between. The CDR3 runs to 16 residues. The CDR3 here is CASVPWNGTANYEQYF. The CDR3 bases are TGTGCCAGCGTACCCTGGAACGGGACGGCTAACTACGAGCAGTACTTC.

The rearrangement uses TRBV6-1 and TRBJ2-1; D possibly uses TRBD1 or TRBD2 (5 bases each). This CDR3 spans 15 amino acids. Between the trimmed V and J ends, which lost 4 bases and 0 bases, there was a span of 10 bases. Germline V gene data show CDR1 as MNHNS and CDR2 as SASEGT. The CDR3 DNA reads TGTGCCAGCAGTGTGGGACCCTACTCCTACAATGAGCAGTTCTTC. As protein: CASSVGPYSYNEQFF.

This clonotype appeared a few times. The chain uses TRBV7-7 and TRBJ2-1; D is uncertain. The CDR3 has 15 amino acids. CDR1 SSHAT and CDR2 FNYEAQ come from the germline V gene (reference sequence). Trimming took off 5 bases at V and 6 bases at J, with 17 bases between the two ends. The CDR3 region has the DNA TGTGCCAGCAGCGCCCGGGTGGGGTTGGGCAATGAGCAGTTCTTC. It codes for CASSARVGLGNEQFF. Looking up the rest from reference TRBV7-7 and TRBJ2-1 gives the full variable domain: GAGVSQSPRYKVTKRGQDVTLRCDPISSHATLYWYQQALGQGPEFLTYFNYEAQPDKSGLPSDRFSAERPEGSISTLTIQRTEQRDSAMYRCASSARVGLGNEQFFGPGTRLTVL.